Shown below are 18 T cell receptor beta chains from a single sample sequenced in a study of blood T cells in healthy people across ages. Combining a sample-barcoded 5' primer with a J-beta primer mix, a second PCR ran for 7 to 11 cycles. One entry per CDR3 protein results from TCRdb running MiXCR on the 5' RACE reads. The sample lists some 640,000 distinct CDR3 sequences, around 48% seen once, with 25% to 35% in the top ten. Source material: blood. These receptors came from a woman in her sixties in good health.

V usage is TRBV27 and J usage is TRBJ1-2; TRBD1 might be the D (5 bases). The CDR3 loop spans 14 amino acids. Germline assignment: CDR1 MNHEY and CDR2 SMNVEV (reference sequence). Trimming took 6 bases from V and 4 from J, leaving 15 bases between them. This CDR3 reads CASRPIGATYGYTF. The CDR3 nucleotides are TGTGCCAGCAGACCGATCGGGGCCACCTATGGCTACACCTTC.

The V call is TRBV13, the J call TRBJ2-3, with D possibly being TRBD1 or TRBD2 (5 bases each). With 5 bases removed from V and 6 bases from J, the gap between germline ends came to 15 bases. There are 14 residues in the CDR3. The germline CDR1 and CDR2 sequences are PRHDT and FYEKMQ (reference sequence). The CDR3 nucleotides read TGTGCCAGCAGCCCAGAGGGGCCTTGGGATACGCAGTATTTT. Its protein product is CASSPEGPWDTQYF.

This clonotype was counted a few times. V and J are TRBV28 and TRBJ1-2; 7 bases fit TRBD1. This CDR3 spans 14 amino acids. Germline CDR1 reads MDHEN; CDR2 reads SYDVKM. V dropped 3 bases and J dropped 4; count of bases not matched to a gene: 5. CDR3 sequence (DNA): TGTGCCAGCAGTTTCCCCGGGACAGCCTATGGCTACACCTTC. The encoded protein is CASSFPGTAYGYTF.

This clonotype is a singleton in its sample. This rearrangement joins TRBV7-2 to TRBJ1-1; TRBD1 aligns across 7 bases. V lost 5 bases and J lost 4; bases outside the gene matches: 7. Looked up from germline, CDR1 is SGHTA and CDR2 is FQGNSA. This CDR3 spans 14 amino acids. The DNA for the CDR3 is TGTGCCAGCAGCGTAAACAGGGGTGGCACTGAAGCTTTCTTT. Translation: CASSVNRGGTEAFF.

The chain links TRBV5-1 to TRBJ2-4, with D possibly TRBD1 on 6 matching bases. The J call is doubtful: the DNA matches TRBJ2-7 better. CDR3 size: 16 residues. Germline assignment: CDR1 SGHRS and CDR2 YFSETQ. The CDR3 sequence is CASSLGGVTGNYEQYF. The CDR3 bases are TGCGCCAGCAGCTTGGGGGGAGTGACAGGCAACTACGAGCAGTACTTC.

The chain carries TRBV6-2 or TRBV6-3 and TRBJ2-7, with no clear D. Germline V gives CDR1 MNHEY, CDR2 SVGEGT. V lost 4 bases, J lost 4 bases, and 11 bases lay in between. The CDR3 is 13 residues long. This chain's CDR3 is CASSFLVQYEQYF. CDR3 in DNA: TGTGCCAGCAGTTTCTTAGTTCAATACGAGCAGTACTTC.

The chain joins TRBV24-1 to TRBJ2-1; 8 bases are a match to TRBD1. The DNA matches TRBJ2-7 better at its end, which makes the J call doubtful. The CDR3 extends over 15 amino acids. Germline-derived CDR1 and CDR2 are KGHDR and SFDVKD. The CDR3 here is CATSDPDRVLNEQYF. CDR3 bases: TGTGCCACCAGTGACCCGGACAGGGTCCTAAACGAGCAGTACTTC.

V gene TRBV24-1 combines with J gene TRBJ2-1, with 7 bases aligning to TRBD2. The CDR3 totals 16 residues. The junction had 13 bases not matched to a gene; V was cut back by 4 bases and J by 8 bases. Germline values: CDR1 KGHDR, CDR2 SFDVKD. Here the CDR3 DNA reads TGTGCCACCAGTGACTTTGCACTAACGGGAGGCTATGAGCAGTTCTTC. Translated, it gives CATSDFALTGGYEQFF.

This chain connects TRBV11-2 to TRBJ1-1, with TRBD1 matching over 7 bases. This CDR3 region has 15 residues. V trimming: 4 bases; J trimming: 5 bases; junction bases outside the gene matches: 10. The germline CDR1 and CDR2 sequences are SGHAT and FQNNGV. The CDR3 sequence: CASSSQGGFWTEAFF. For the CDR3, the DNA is TGTGCCAGCAGCTCTCAGGGGGGGTTTTGGACTGAAGCTTTCTTT.

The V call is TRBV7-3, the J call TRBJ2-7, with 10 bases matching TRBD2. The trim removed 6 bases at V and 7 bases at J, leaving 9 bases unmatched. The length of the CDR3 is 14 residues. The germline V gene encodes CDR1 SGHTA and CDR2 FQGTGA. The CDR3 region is CASRRGAGGDEQYF. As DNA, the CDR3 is TGTGCCAGCAGACGAGGAGCGGGAGGGGATGAGCAGTACTTC.

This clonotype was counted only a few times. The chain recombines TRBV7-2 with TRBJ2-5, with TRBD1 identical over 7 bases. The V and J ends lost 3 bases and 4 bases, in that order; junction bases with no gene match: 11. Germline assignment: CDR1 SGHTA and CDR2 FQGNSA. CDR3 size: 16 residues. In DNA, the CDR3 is TGTGCCAGCAGCTTCATAGGGGGCGGAACTCCAGAGACCCAGTACTTC. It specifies CASSFIGGGTPETQYF.

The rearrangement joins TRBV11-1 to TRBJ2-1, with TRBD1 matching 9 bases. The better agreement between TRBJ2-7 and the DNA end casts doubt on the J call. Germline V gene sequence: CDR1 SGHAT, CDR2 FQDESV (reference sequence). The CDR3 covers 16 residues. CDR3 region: CASSLKAGQGYNEQYF. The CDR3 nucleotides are TGTGCCAGCAGCTTAAAAGCGGGACAGGGTTACAATGAGCAGTACTTC.

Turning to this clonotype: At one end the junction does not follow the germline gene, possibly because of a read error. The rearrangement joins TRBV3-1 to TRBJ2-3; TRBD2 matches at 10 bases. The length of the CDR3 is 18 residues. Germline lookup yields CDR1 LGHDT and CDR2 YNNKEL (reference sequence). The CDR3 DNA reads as TGTGCCAGCAGCCAAGATTGGGCTAGCGGGAGCAGCACAGATGCGCAGTATTTT. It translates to CASSQDWASGSSTDAQYF.

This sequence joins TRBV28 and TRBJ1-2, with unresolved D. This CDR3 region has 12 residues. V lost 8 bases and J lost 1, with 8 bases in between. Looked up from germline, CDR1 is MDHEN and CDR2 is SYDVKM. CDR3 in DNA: TGTGCCAGCGTTAGGAATAACTATGGCTACACCTTC. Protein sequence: CASVRNNYGYTF.

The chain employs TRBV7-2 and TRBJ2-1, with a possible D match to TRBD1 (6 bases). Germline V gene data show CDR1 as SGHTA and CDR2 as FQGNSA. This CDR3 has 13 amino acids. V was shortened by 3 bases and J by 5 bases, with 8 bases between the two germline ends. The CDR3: CASSLDRNNEQFF. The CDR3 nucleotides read TGTGCCAGCAGCTTGGACAGAAACAATGAGCAGTTCTTC.

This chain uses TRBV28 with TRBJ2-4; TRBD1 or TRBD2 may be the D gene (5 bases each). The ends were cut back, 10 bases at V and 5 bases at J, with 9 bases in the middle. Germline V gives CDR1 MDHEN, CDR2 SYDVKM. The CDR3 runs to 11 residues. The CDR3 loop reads CAIQGENIQYF. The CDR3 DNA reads TGTGCCATTCAGGGAGAAAACATTCAGTACTTC.

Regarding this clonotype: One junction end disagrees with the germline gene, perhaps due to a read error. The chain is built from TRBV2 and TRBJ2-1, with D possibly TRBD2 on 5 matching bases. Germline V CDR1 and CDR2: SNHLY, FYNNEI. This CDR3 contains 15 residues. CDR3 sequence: CASRRDGSSCNEQFF. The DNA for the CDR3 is TGTGCCAGCAGGAGGGATGGAAGCTCCTGCAATGAGCAGTTCTTC.

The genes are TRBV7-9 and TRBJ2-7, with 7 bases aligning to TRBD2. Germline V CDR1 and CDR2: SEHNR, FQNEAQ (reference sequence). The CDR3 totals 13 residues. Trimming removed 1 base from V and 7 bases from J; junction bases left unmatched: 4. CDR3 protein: CASSLELAWEQYF. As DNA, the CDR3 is TGTGCCAGCAGCTTAGAACTAGCGTGGGAGCAGTACTTC.